This paragraph reports one T cell receptor (beta chain). No antigen is known for it. This record belongs to a study of chemoradiotherapy in HPV16-positive cancers. The wider study: Functional T-cell assays on a couple of HPV16-positive patients' cells defined candidate HPV-specific clones and common TCR motifs.

Study-level findings and limits: Non-HPV-specific T cells did not expand in tumors during treatment, whereas candidate HPV-specific clones and E7-related motifs did. Better recurrence-free survival went with HPV-responsive T-cell expansion in HPV16-positive patients. Functional assays defining HPV-specific T cells used only two HPV16-positive patients.

CDR3 length: 16 residues. Germline V gene sequence: CDR1 SGHAT, CDR2 FQNNGV. V lost 0 bases to trimming and J lost 0 bases, with 9 bases between them. The data were produced by immunoSEQ multiplex PCR, yet TCRdb's version contains in-frame clones alone and is incomplete. Among about 3,200 clones listed, around nine tenths were seen once. This receptor was taken from a human donor with HPV-associated anogenital cancer. The source was blood, collected from a patient who underwent chemoradiotherapy. The V gene is TRBV11-2, the J gene TRBJ2-1; D perhaps matches TRBD2 (6 bases). The CDR3 loop reads CASSLDPGVSYNEQFF. Here the CDR3 DNA reads TGTGCCAGCAGCTTAGACCCGGGAGTCTCCTACAATGAGCAGTTCTTC.